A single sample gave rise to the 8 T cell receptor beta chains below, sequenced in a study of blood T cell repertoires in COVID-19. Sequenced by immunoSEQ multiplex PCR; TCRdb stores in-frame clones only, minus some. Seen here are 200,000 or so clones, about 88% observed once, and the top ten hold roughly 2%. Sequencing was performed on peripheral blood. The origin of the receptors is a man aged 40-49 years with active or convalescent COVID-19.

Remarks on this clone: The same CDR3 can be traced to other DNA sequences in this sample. In DNA, the CDR3 is TGTGCCAGCAGTCTGACAGGGCTGAACACTGAAGCTTTCTTT. Translated, it gives CASSLTGLNTEAFF. The chain joins TRBV27 to TRBJ1-1, with 7 bases lining up with TRBD1. This CDR3 spans 14 amino acids. Trimming cost V 5 bases and J 0 bases; bases outside gene matches: 3. Germline V gene sequence: CDR1 MNHEY, CDR2 SMNVEV (reference sequence).

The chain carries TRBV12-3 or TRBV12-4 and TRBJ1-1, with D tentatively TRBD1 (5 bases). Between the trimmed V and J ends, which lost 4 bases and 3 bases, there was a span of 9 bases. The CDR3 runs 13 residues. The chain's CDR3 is CASSSRDYTEAFF. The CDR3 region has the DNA TGTGCCAGCAGTTCCAGGGATTACACTGAAGCTTTCTTT.

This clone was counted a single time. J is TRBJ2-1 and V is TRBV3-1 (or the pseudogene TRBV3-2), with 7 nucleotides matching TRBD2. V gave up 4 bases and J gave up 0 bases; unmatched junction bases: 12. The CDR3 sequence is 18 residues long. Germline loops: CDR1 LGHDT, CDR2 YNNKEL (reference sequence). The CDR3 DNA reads TGTGCCAGCAGCCGAGCCCTTACCGGCGGGAGCTCCTACAATGAGCAGTTCTTC. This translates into CASSRALTGGSSYNEQFF.

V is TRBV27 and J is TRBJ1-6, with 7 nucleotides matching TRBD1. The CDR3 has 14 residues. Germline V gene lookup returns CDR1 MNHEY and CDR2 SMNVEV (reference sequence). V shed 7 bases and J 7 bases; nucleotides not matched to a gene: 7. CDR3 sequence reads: CASKEGAINSPLHF. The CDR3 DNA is TGTGCCAGCAAGGAGGGGGCCATAAATTCACCCCTCCACTTT.

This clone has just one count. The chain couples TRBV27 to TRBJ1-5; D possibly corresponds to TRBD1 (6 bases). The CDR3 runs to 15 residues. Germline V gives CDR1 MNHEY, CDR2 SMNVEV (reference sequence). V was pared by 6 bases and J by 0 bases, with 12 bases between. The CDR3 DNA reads TGTGCCAGCAGGGGGGGGCCCTATAGCAATCAGCCCCAGCATTTT. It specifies CASRGGPYSNQPQHF.

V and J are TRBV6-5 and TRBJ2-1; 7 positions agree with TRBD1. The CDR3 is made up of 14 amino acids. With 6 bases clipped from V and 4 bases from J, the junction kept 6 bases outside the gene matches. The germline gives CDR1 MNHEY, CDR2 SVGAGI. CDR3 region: CASSASGQYNEQFF. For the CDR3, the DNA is TGTGCCAGCAGCGCCTCGGGACAGTACAATGAGCAGTTCTTC.

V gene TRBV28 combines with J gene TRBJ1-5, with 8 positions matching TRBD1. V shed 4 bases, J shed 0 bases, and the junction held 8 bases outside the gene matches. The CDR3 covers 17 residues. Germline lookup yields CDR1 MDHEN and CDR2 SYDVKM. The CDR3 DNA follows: TGTGCCAGCAGTTCCCAGGGGGCCGGGAATAGCAATCAGCCCCAGCATTTT. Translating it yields CASSSQGAGNSNQPQHF.

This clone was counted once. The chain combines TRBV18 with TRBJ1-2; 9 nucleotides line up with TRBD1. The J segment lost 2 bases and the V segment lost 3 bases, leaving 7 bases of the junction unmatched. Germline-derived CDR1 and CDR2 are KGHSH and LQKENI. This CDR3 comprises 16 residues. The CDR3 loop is CASSPRDREKNYGYTF. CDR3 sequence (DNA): TGTGCCAGCTCACCGCGGGACAGGGAGAAAAACTATGGCTACACCTTC.